A single sample gave rise to the 32 T cell receptor beta chains below, sequenced in a study of early stage breast cancer tumors. The protocol was immunoSEQ multiplex PCR, while the TCRdb copy is restricted to in-frame clones and leaves out a portion. Here the sample spans around 48,000 clones, around nine tenths being singletons. The sequencing sample was made of blood. All receptors come from a person aged 70 to 79 with breast cancer.

This clone was seen just once. The J gene is TRBJ2-7, the V gene TRBV7-9, with a possible D match to TRBD1 (5 bases). Germline V lookup: CDR1 SEHNR, CDR2 FQNEAQ (reference sequence). The CDR3 contains 14 residues. V shed 3 bases and J shed 1 base, with 10 bases lying between them. CDR3 region: CASSFLAGSYEQYF. The CDR3 DNA sequence: TGTGCCAGCAGCTTCCTCGCAGGGTCCTACGAGCAGTACTTC. The variable domain in full, with the rest retrieved from reference TRBV7-9 and TRBJ2-7, is DTGVSQNPRHKITKRGQNVTFRCDPISEHNRLYWYRQTLGQGPEFLTYFQNEAQLEKSRLLSDRFSAERPKGSFSTLEIQRTEQGDSAMYLCASSFLAGSYEQYFGPGTRLTVT.

V and J are TRBV6-5 and TRBJ2-7, with 8 bases aligning to TRBD1. Germline V lookup: CDR1 MNHEY, CDR2 SVGAGI. The V gene end was trimmed by 0 bases and the J gene end by 3 bases; junction bases not matched to a gene: 4. The CDR3 is made up of 15 amino acids. The CDR3 DNA sequence: TGTGCCAGCAGTTACTCGACAGGGGCAATCTACGAGCAGTACTTC. This gives the protein CASSYSTGAIYEQYF.

The V gene is TRBV7-2, the J gene TRBJ1-6; D not resolved. This CDR3 contains 16 residues. The germline V gene encodes CDR1 SGHTA and CDR2 FQGNSA. The V end was cut by 3 bases, the J end by 0 bases, with 9 bases between. The CDR3 nucleotides read TGTGCCAGCAGCTTCAGCCCTAGCTCCTATAATTCACCCCTCCACTTT. It translates to CASSFSPSSYNSPLHF.

The chain employs TRBV28 and TRBJ2-7; 12 positions match TRBD2. V gave up 10 bases and J gave up 0 bases; unmatched junction bases: 10. Germline lookup yields CDR1 MDHEN and CDR2 SYDVKM. The CDR3 runs to 16 residues. DNA for the CDR3: TGTGCCACGACTAGCGGGAGTACCCCTTTCTCCTACGAGCAGTACTTC. It codes for CATTSGSTPFSYEQYF.

This chain links TRBV6-4 with TRBJ2-1; 9 nucleotides agree with TRBD2. This CDR3 region has 14 residues. Unmatched junction bases numbered 3, after V lost 5 bases and J lost 4 bases. CDR1 MRHNA and CDR2 SNTAGT come from the germline V gene. CDR3 sequence reads: CASSSSGRYNEQFF. CDR3 DNA: TGTGCCAGCAGTTCGAGCGGGAGGTACAATGAGCAGTTCTTC.

This clone was observed a single time. The V and J genes are TRBV7-9 and TRBJ1-2, with TRBD1 matching 9 bases. This CDR3 is built from 19 residues. V lost 0 bases to trimming and J lost 7 bases; unmatched junction nucleotides: 18. The germline V gene encodes CDR1 SEHNR and CDR2 FQNEAQ (reference sequence). CDR3 amino acids: CASSLAGSEVQGALGGYTF. The CDR3 DNA sequence: TGTGCCAGCAGCTTAGCGGGATCTGAAGTACAGGGGGCCTTAGGTGGCTACACCTTC. The full variable domain, completed using reference TRBV7-9 and TRBJ1-2, is DTGVSQNPRHKITKRGQNVTFRCDPISEHNRLYWYRQTLGQGPEFLTYFQNEAQLEKSRLLSDRFSAERPKGSFSTLEIQRTEQGDSAMYLCASSLAGSEVQGALGGYTFGSGTRLTVV.

The V gene is TRBV2, the J gene TRBJ2-5, with 9 bases identical to TRBD2. Germline V gene sequence: CDR1 SNHLY, CDR2 FYNNEI. The CDR3 is 14 residues long. J lost 5 bases, V lost 8 bases, and 9 bases had no gene match. CDR3 loop: CASRQTSGGETQYF. CDR3 sequence (DNA): TGTGCCAGCCGACAGACTAGCGGTGGGGAGACCCAGTACTTC. The entire variable domain, with the rest obtained from reference TRBV2 and TRBJ2-5, is as follows: EPEVTQTPSHQVTQMGQEVILRCVPISNHLYFYWYRQILGQKVEFLVSFYNNEISEKSEIFDDQFSVERPDGSNFTLKIRSTKLEDSAMYFCASRQTSGGETQYFGPGTRLLVL.

The J gene is TRBJ1-1, the V gene TRBV18, with D unclear. Germline V gene data show CDR1 as KGHSH and CDR2 as LQKENI. Trimming shortened V by 4 bases and J by 6 bases, and 9 bases separated the two germline ends. This CDR3 is built from 12 residues. Written as DNA, the CDR3 is TGTGCCAGCTCACGTCGGGAAGCTGAAGCTTTCTTT. Its protein product is CASSRREAEAFF.

The CDR3 DNA sequence: TGTGCCAGCAGTACCCACAGGGAAGGAACTGAAGCTTTCTTT. Amino acid sequence: CASSTHREGTEAFF. The rearrangement links TRBV6-1 to TRBJ1-1, with D tentatively TRBD1 (6 bases). V shed 5 bases and J shed 5 bases, with 15 bases lying between them. This CDR3 spans 14 amino acids. From germline, CDR1 is MNHNS and CDR2 SASEGT.

The genes are TRBV7-6 and TRBJ2-7; 16 nucleotides match TRBD2. Germline trimming cut 4 bases from V and 6 bases from J; bases unmatched to any gene: 6. The CDR3 totals 16 residues. Per germline, CDR1 SGHVS and CDR2 FNYEAQ. The CDR3 sequence: CASSSGTSGRAGEQYF. Here the CDR3 DNA reads TGTGCCAGCAGCTCGGGGACTAGCGGGAGGGCCGGCGAGCAGTACTTC. The variable domain in full, with the rest retrieved from reference TRBV7-6 and TRBJ2-7, is GAGVSQSPRYKVTKRGQDVALRCDPISGHVSLYWYRQALGQGPEFLTYFNYEAQQDKSGLPNDRFSAERPEGSISTLTIQRTEQRDSAMYRCASSSGTSGRAGEQYFGPGTRLTVT.

The chain carries TRBV4-1 and TRBJ2-2; unclear D gene. Germline CDR1 reads MGHRA; CDR2 reads YSYEKL. CDR3 length: 15 amino acids. V was shortened by 3 bases and J by 1 base, with 9 bases between the two germline ends. The CDR3 spells CASSHRVLNTGELFF. The CDR3, as DNA: TGCGCCAGCAGCCACCGGGTACTGAACACCGGGGAGCTGTTTTTT.

The V call is TRBV28, the J call TRBJ2-5; a weak D match, TRBD2 (6 bases). Germline V gene lookup returns CDR1 MDHEN and CDR2 SYDVKM. The CDR3 loop spans 16 amino acids. Trimming shortened V by 2 bases and J by 2 bases, and 15 bases separated the two germline ends. CDR3 sequence reads: CASSLRRGAIQETQYF. In DNA, the CDR3 is TGTGCCAGCAGTTTACGCCGCGGGGCTATTCAAGAGACCCAGTACTTC.

CDR3 sequence: CAWNSGTGNNEQFF. The CDR3 nucleotides are TGTGCCTGGAACTCCGGGACAGGAAACAATGAGCAGTTCTTC. V usage is TRBV30 and J usage is TRBJ2-1; 8 bases agree with TRBD1. V trimming: 4 bases; J trimming: 5 bases; junction bases outside the gene matches: 7. Germline CDR1 GTSNPN, CDR2 SVGIG (reference sequence). This CDR3 region has 14 residues.

The chain joins TRBV6-5 to TRBJ1-6; D gene ambiguous. Germline V CDR1 and CDR2: MNHEY, SVGAGI. V was trimmed by 8 bases and J by 7 bases, leaving 9 bases between them. This CDR3 region has 12 residues. The CDR3 nucleotides are TGTGCCAGCCGTCGGAGAAATTCACCCCTCCACTTT. This codes for CASRRRNSPLHF.

The CDR3 loop reads CASSPFRGSGGRETTDTQYF. The CDR3 DNA is TGTGCCAGCAGCCCCTTCCGCGGCAGCGGGGGGCGGGAGACCACAGATACGCAGTATTTT. V and J are TRBV9 and TRBJ2-3, with TRBD2 identical over 9 bases. The germline CDR1 and CDR2 sequences are SGDLS and YYNGEE. The CDR3 is made up of 20 amino acids. The trim removed 4 bases at V and 2 bases at J, leaving 20 bases unmatched.

The chain recombines TRBV7-2 with TRBJ2-2; D is perhaps TRBD2 (6 bases). The CDR3 loop spans 16 amino acids. The V and J ends lost 3 bases and 0 bases respectively, with 11 bases between them. From germline, CDR1 is SGHTA and CDR2 FQGNSA. The DNA of the CDR3 is TGTGCCAGCAGCTTCCAGGCTAGCGCGAACACCGGGGAGCTGTTTTTT. Protein product: CASSFQASANTGELFF.

J is TRBJ2-7 and V is TRBV4-2; 11 nucleotides match TRBD2. The CDR3 consists of 17 residues. The germline CDR1 and CDR2 sequences are LGHNA and YNFKEQ. The trim removed 3 bases at V and 7 bases at J, leaving 14 bases unmatched. CDR3 sequence reads: CASSQVGGLAGIGEQYF. The CDR3 DNA follows: TGTGCCAGCAGCCAGGTGGGCGGACTAGCGGGTATCGGGGAGCAGTACTTC.

DNA for the CDR3: TGTGCCAGCACCGTCAGGGGGGGCAATCAGCCCCAGCATTTT. It specifies CASTVRGGNQPQHF. This sequence joins TRBV7-8 and TRBJ1-5; 7 bases agree with TRBD1. Losses at the gene ends were 7 bases for V and 2 bases for J; bases not matched to a gene: 5. This CDR3 is 14 amino acids long. Germline CDR1 reads SGHVS; CDR2 reads FQNEAQ. The whole variable domain, filled in from reference TRBV7-8 and TRBJ1-5, reads GAGVSQSPRYKVAKRGQDVALRCDPISGHVSLFWYQQALGQGPEFLTYFQNEAQLDKSGLPSDRFFAERPEGSVSTLKIQRTQQEDSAVYLCASTVRGGNQPQHFGDGTRLSIL.

The gene calls are TRBV5-1 and TRBJ2-2; 9 bases line up with TRBD2. The CDR3 totals 17 residues. The germline gives CDR1 SGHRS, CDR2 YFSETQ. With 3 bases clipped from V and 4 bases from J, the junction kept 10 bases outside the gene matches. CDR3: CASSSIIAGVVTGELFF. CDR3 nucleotide sequence: TGCGCCAGCAGCTCAATAATAGCGGGAGTTGTCACCGGGGAGCTGTTTTTT.

The genes are TRBV19 and TRBJ2-1; possibly TRBD2 for D (6 bases). CDR1 and CDR2 from the germline V gene are LNHDA and SQIVND (reference sequence). The CDR3 is 15 residues long. Between the trimmed V and J ends, which lost 1 base and 3 bases, there was a span of 10 bases. CDR3 protein: CASSIGNSGYNEQFF. In DNA form, the CDR3 reads TGTGCCAGTAGTATAGGTAATAGCGGCTACAATGAGCAGTTCTTC.

The CDR3 region is CASSHSGGRDEKLFF. The CDR3 DNA sequence: TGTGCCAGCAGCCATTCCGGGGGTCGAGATGAAAAACTGTTTTTT. V gene TRBV9 combines with J gene TRBJ1-4, with D perhaps TRBD1 (5 bases). Per the germline V gene, CDR1 is SGDLS and CDR2 is YYNGEE. CDR3 length equals 15 residues. V was clipped by 4 bases and J by 6 bases, with 16 bases between them.

The chain carries TRBV27 and TRBJ1-2; the D gene is possibly TRBD1 (6 bases). The V and J ends lost 2 bases and 2 bases respectively, with 15 bases between them. Germline CDR1 reads MNHEY; CDR2 reads SMNVEV (reference sequence). This CDR3 has 16 residues. CDR3 region: CASSLSMGHLNYGYTF. The CDR3 DNA follows: TGTGCCAGCAGTTTAAGTATGGGACACTTAAACTATGGCTACACCTTC.

The V and J genes are TRBV7-6 and TRBJ2-7; 11 nucleotides line up with TRBD1. Germline trimming cut 5 bases from V and 4 bases from J; bases unmatched to any gene: 10. The germline V gene has CDR1 SGHVS and CDR2 FNYEAQ. The CDR3 is 16 residues long. The CDR3 here is CASSAGQGAILYEQYF. In DNA, the CDR3 is TGTGCCAGCAGCGCCGGACAGGGGGCAATTTTGTACGAGCAGTACTTC.

This chain joins TRBV6-5 and TRBJ1-2; D remains unclear. The CDR3 sequence is 13 residues long. V was pared by 5 bases and J by 4 bases, with 11 bases between. Looked up from germline, CDR1 is MNHEY and CDR2 is SVGAGI. CDR3 sequence reads: CASSLEESYGYTF. The DNA for the CDR3 is TGTGCCAGCAGTCTGGAGGAAAGCTATGGCTACACCTTC.

The rearrangement uses TRBV15 and TRBJ1-3; D possibly corresponds to TRBD1 (6 bases). CDR3 length: 15 residues. V lost 2 bases and J 4 bases, leaving 12 bases between the germline ends. The germline gives CDR1 LNHNV, CDR2 YYDKDF (reference sequence). Here the CDR3 DNA reads TGTGCCACCAGCAGACCAGGGGCTCGAGGAAACACCATATATTTT. Translating it yields CATSRPGARGNTIYF.

The chain recombines TRBV14 with TRBJ1-6, with D perhaps matching TRBD1 (5 bases). The V gene lost 1 base and the J gene lost 10 bases, with 14 bases spanning the gap. Looked up from germline, CDR1 is SGHDN and CDR2 is FVKESK. CDR3 length equals 15 residues. CDR3 sequence reads: CASSQVGTGGSPLHF. CDR3 bases: TGTGCCAGCAGCCAAGTCGGGACTGGCGGCTCACCCCTCCACTTT.

The rearrangement links TRBV18 to TRBJ2-5; D is possibly TRBD1 (6 bases). This CDR3 spans 13 amino acids. The V gene lost 5 bases and the J gene lost 2 bases, with 9 bases spanning the gap. Germline lookup yields CDR1 KGHSH and CDR2 LQKENI. CDR3 residues: CASSEGQQETQYF. The CDR3 DNA reads TGTGCCAGCTCAGAAGGACAGCAAGAGACCCAGTACTTC.

This chain uses TRBV30 with TRBJ2-7, with 8 bases matching TRBD1. Germline CDR1 is GTSNPN and CDR2 is SVGIG (reference sequence). V lost 6 bases, J lost 2 bases, and 9 bases stayed unmatched. This CDR3 has 14 amino acids. The CDR3 nucleotides read TGTGCCTGTTTTAGGACAGGGAGGACCTACGAGCAGTACTTC. Encoded protein: CACFRTGRTYEQYF.

The chain is built from TRBV2 and TRBJ1-2; D might be TRBD1 (6 bases). The CDR3 spans 13 residues. Germline assignment: CDR1 SNHLY and CDR2 FYNNEI. Trimming left V 2 bases short and J 8 bases short, with 12 bases between. The CDR3 sequence is CASSENRVLGYTF. DNA for the CDR3: TGTGCCAGCAGTGAAAACAGGGTGTTAGGCTACACCTTC.

The V and J genes are TRBV19 and TRBJ1-5; D may be TRBD1 (5 bases). Germline V lookup: CDR1 LNHDA, CDR2 SQIVND (reference sequence). The CDR3 covers 17 residues. V lost 2 bases to trimming and J lost 0 bases, with 14 bases between them. The CDR3 DNA follows: TGTGCCAGTAGTATAAATCCCCCAGGGTATAGCAATCAGCCCCAGCATTTT. Amino acid sequence: CASSINPPGYSNQPQHF. Full variable domain (outside the CDR3, taken from reference TRBV19 and TRBJ1-5): DGGITQSPKYLFRKEGQNVTLSCEQNLNHDAMYWYRQDPGQGLRLIYYSQIVNDFQKGDIAEGYSVSREKKESFPLTVTSAQKNPTAFYLCASSINPPGYSNQPQHFGDGTRLSIL.

The chain carries TRBV30 and TRBJ2-5; a possible D gene is TRBD1 (5 bases). CDR1 is GTSNPN, CDR2 SVGIG, per germline (reference sequence). V lost 0 bases, J lost 3 bases, and 8 bases lay in between. This CDR3 is built from 13 residues. Here the CDR3 reads CAWSVSREETQYF. The CDR3 region has the DNA TGTGCCTGGAGTGTAAGCAGGGAAGAGACCCAGTACTTC.

The chain carries TRBV28 and TRBJ1-5; unclear D gene. Between the trimmed V and J ends, which lost 2 bases and 6 bases, there was a span of 11 bases. The CDR3 length is 14 residues. From germline, CDR1 is MDHEN and CDR2 SYDVKM. Written as DNA, the CDR3 is TGTGCCAGCAGTTTACTCGGGAGAGGTCAGCCCCAGCATTTT. Protein sequence: CASSLLGRGQPQHF.